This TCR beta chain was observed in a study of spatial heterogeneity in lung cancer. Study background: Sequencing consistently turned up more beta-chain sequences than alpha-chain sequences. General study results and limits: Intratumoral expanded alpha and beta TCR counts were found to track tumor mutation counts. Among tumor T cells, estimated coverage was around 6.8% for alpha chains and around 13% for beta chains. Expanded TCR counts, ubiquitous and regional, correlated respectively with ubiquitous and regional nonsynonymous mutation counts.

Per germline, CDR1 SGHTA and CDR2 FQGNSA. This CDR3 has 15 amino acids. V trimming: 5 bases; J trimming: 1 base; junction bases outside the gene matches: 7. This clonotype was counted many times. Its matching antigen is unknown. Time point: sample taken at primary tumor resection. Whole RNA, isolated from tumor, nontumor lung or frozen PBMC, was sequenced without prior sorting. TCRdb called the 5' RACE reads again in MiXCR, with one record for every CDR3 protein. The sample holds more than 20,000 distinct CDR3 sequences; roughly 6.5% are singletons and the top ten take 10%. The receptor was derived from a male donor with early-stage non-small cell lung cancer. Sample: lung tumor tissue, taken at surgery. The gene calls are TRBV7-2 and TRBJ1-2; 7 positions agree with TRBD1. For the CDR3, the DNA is TGTGCCAGCAGCCCTCAAAGGGACAGTAACTATGGCTACACCTTC. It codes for CASSPQRDSNYGYTF.